This entry lists 17 T cell receptor beta chains sequenced from one sample in a study of persistence of HIV-infected CD4 T cells. Sequencing used immunoSEQ version 4 in survey mode. Measured with immunoSEQ multiplex PCR; TCRdb has only the in-frame clones, and not every one. The sample contains 46,000 or so clones, 70% to 80% of which appear only once. The stimulus was lysate of CMV-infected fibroblasts, 9 to 10 ug/mL. CD40L-negative CD69-negative CD45RO-high memory CD4+ T cells were sorted as populations depleted of antigen-responding cells. These receptors have no known antigen. The sample was CD4+ T cells sorted from PBMCs after approximately 18-hour stimulation, taken from a patient who received antiretroviral therapy. The receptor source for this set is an adult man with HIV who was CMV-seropositive.

The rearrangement uses TRBV6-4 and TRBJ2-2; D remains ambiguous. The CDR3 loop spans 14 amino acids. V was cut by 4 bases and J by 1 base, with 7 bases left in between. Germline V gives CDR1 MRHNA, CDR2 SNTAGT. The CDR3 coding sequence is TGTGCCAGCAGTGGACACAAGAACACCGGGGAGCTGTTTTTT. Translation: CASSGHKNTGELFF.

The chain combines TRBV6-5 with TRBJ2-7, with 9 positions matching TRBD1. The germline gives CDR1 MNHEY, CDR2 SVGAGI. The CDR3 is 12 amino acids. V shed 7 bases and J 4 bases; nucleotides not matched to a gene: 2. The CDR3 here is CASTGQGYEQYF. CDR3 coding DNA: TGTGCCAGCACTGGACAGGGGTACGAGCAGTACTTC.

The chain employs TRBV4-3 and TRBJ1-6; TRBD1 aligns across 8 bases. Losses at the gene ends were 4 bases for V and 7 bases for J; bases not matched to a gene: 6. The length of the CDR3 is 15 residues. Germline loops: CDR1 LGHNA, CDR2 YSLEER. The CDR3 nucleotides read TGCGCCAGCAGCCGGGGGACAGGCGACAATTCACCCCTCCACTTT. Its translation is CASSRGTGDNSPLHF.

The genes are TRBV14 and TRBJ2-5; TRBD2 is a possible D gene (6 bases). The CDR3 has 14 residues. The V end lost 0 bases, the J end lost 3 bases, and 8 bases lay between the germline ends. Germline CDR1 reads SGHDN; CDR2 reads FVKESK. For the CDR3, the DNA is TGTGCCAGCAGCCAAGACCGGGGGAAAGAGACCCAGTACTTC. This sequence encodes CASSQDRGKETQYF.

This clone turned up a few times. J is TRBJ1-1 and V is TRBV12-3 or TRBV12-4; D gene ambiguous. V gave up 2 bases and J gave up 1 base, with 5 bases separating them. CDR3 length equals 13 residues. The CDR3: CASSLRQNTEAFF. The CDR3 bases are TGTGCCAGCAGTTTACGTCAGAACACTGAAGCTTTCTTT.

The chain links TRBV30 to TRBJ1-1, with D uncertain. Germline V gene lookup returns CDR1 GTSNPN and CDR2 SVGIG (reference sequence). There are 12 residues in the CDR3. Trimming shortened V by 1 base and J by 1 base, and 4 bases separated the two germline ends. CDR3 nucleotides: TGTGCCTGGAGTGGCACGAACACTGAAGCTTTCTTT. Translating gives CAWSGTNTEAFF. Supplemented by reference TRBV30 and TRBJ1-1, the full variable domain reads SQTIHQWPATLVQPVGSPLSLECTVEGTSNPNLYWYRQAAGRGLQLLFYSVGIGQISSEVPQNLSASRPQDRQFILSSKKLLLSDSGFYLCAWSGTNTEAFFGQGTRLTVV.

V and J are TRBV7-6 and TRBJ2-3, with D tentatively TRBD2 (5 bases). Germline CDR1 and CDR2: SGHVS and FNYEAQ. The CDR3 is made up of 14 amino acids. Trimming took off 1 base at V and 4 bases at J, with 9 bases between the two ends. The CDR3 DNA reads as TGTGCCAGCAGCTTAGTCCCGGGGTCAGATACGCAGTATTTT. Its translation: CASSLVPGSDTQYF.

This chain uses TRBV6-2 or TRBV6-3 with TRBJ1-5; no reliable D call. The germline gives CDR1 MNHEY, CDR2 SVGEGT. Trimming cost V 5 bases and J 9 bases, with 11 bases left between them. The CDR3 contains 12 residues. CDR3 sequence reads: CASSRPPLPQHF. In DNA, the CDR3 is TGTGCCAGCAGTCGCCCTCCTTTGCCCCAGCATTTT.

In its sample, this clone is medium-sized. The chain joins TRBV25-1 to TRBJ1-1, with a tentative D call TRBD1 (6 bases). CDR1 is MGHDK and CDR2 is SYGVNS in the germline V gene. This CDR3 region has 14 residues. The V end lost 2 bases, the J end lost 5 bases, and 12 bases lay between the germline ends. CDR3 region: CASSEPNRETEAFF. The CDR3 coding sequence is TGTGCCAGCAGTGAACCCAACAGGGAGACTGAAGCTTTCTTT.

The chain recombines TRBV10-2 with TRBJ2-3; D not certain. V shed 8 bases and J shed 5 bases, with 11 bases lying between them. CDR3 size: 12 residues. Germline V lookup: CDR1 WSHSY, CDR2 SAAADI. The CDR3 is CASSPSGDTQYF. The CDR3 DNA follows: TGCGCCAGCTCCCCCTCAGGAGATACGCAGTATTTT.

This sequence joins TRBV4-2 and TRBJ2-3; tentatively, D is TRBD1 or TRBD2 (5 bases each). Per germline, CDR1 LGHNA and CDR2 YNFKEQ. The CDR3 loop spans 16 amino acids. Trimming stripped 4 bases from V and 1 base from J, with 15 bases between. The CDR3, as DNA: TGTGCCAGCAGCCGAACTAGGGGACCCCGCACAGATACGCAGTATTTT. Protein sequence: CASSRTRGPRTDTQYF.

This clone was observed a few times. The chain couples TRBV9 to TRBJ2-4; the D gene is possibly TRBD2 (6 bases). Trimming stripped 3 bases from V and 1 base from J, with 17 bases between. The CDR3 has 17 amino acids. Germline-derived CDR1 and CDR2 are SGDLS and YYNGEE. The CDR3 bases are TGTGCCAGCAGCGAGGGACTGCCGTCCGGGGCCAAAAACATTCAGTACTTC. Its translation: CASSEGLPSGAKNIQYF.

The CDR3 DNA follows: TGTGCCAGCAGTAGGTCGACAGGGGCTGGGGCCAACGTCCTGACTTTC. This gives the protein CASSRSTGAGANVLTF. The J gene is TRBJ2-6, the V gene TRBV27, with TRBD1 identical over 8 bases. Germline lookup yields CDR1 MNHEY and CDR2 SMNVEV (reference sequence). This CDR3 has 16 amino acids. V was pared by 5 bases and J by 2 bases, with 5 bases of the junction left unmatched.

V gene TRBV6-5 combines with J gene TRBJ1-4, with unresolved D. The CDR3 has 16 amino acids. The V gene's germline CDR1 is MNHEY and CDR2 SVGAGI. V lost 2 bases, J lost 8 bases, and 18 bases lay in between. The CDR3 sequence: CASSYTWSSMREKLFF. The CDR3 DNA reads TGTGCCAGCAGTTACACCTGGAGTTCCATGAGGGAAAAACTGTTTTTT.

The chain recombines TRBV3-1 (or the pseudogene TRBV3-2) with TRBJ2-3; D is tentatively TRBD1 or TRBD2 (5 bases each). V dropped 2 bases and J dropped 10 bases, with 10 bases sitting between them. This CDR3 is 12 amino acids long. Germline assignment: CDR1 LGHDT and CDR2 YNNKEL (reference sequence). The CDR3 coding sequence is TGTGCCAGCAGCCAAAGGGACGGAGCGCAGTATTTT. This translates into CASSQRDGAQYF.

This clone was detected a few times. The chain has TRBV6-5 and TRBJ1-1; D not resolved. Trimming removed 4 bases at V and 1 base at J, with 7 bases between. The germline CDR1 and CDR2 sequences are MNHEY and SVGAGI. The CDR3 has 13 amino acids. CDR3 bases: TGTGCCAGCAGTTGGGCTACGAACACTGAAGCTTTCTTT. Encoded protein: CASSWATNTEAFF.

The rearrangement joins TRBV5-8 to TRBJ1-2, with D tentatively TRBD1 (5 bases). CDR3 length: 9 residues. V dropped 1 base and J dropped 13 bases, with 5 bases sitting between them. From germline, CDR1 is SGHTS and CDR2 YDEGEE. DNA of the CDR3: TGTGCCAGCAGCTTGCAGGGCACCTTC. It encodes CASSLQGTF.